This T cell receptor (beta chain) was identified during a study of identical twins. There are 14 residues in the CDR3. CDR1 ENHRY and CDR2 SYGVKD come from the germline V gene. V was clipped by 3 bases and J by 3 bases; unmatched bases: 4. The study, taken as a whole, reports: The authors noted that invariant MAIT and iNKT cells could partly confound zero-insertion analyses. Models underpredicted monozygotic twin sharing of out-of-frame TCR alpha. Out-of-frame alpha sequences common to twins exhibited an excess of low generation probability.

This clonotype was counted a few times. The target antigen is unknown. TCRdb redid the calling of the 5' RACE reads with MiXCR, one entry per CDR3 protein. The sample lists about 190,000 distinct CDR3 sequences, less than 20% occurring once. Another study also made use of these data, one on T cells expressing NK-cell markers. As that study records: These same clonotypes (in a handful of donors) also led the CD3+CD56-NKG2C+ fraction.

The sample was CD8+ T cells sorted from blood. The genes are TRBV10-3 and TRBJ2-7, with TRBD1 identical over 8 bases. This clonotype originated in a woman aged 18-30 years in good health. The CDR3 is CAISDPTGGYEQYF. As DNA, the CDR3 is TGTGCCATCAGTGACCCAACAGGGGGCTACGAGCAGTACTTC.